Presented here are 18 T cell receptor beta chains from one specimen sequenced in a study of cytomegalovirus exposure and HLA in healthy donors. Vbeta (60) and Jbeta (13) primers were used in the PCR. Assay used: immunoSEQ multiplex PCR; TCRdb lists only in-frame clones, some missing. The sample consists of 150,000 to 250,000 clones, around 80% of them appearing once. Specimen: PBMCs. These receptors all stem from a woman under 40 in good health and CMV-seropositive.

CDR3 in DNA: TGTGCCAGCAATCCGACAGGGGACACCGGGGAGCTGTTTTTT. This translates into CASNPTGDTGELFF. This chain joins TRBV7-9 and TRBJ2-2; 8 bases fit TRBD1. The CDR3 runs 14 residues. V lost 7 bases to trimming and J lost 3 bases; unmatched junction nucleotides: 4. The germline V gene encodes CDR1 SEHNR and CDR2 FQNEAQ (reference sequence).

This clone appeared a single time. This chain joins TRBV7-6 and TRBJ2-1; 10 nucleotides line up with TRBD2. This CDR3 has 19 residues. Trimming removed 2 bases from V and 0 bases from J; junction bases left unmatched: 10. CDR1 and CDR2 from the germline V gene are SGHVS and FNYEAQ. CDR3 in DNA: TGTGCCAGCAGCTTATTAGATACTAGCGGGGCTAGCTCCTACAATGAGCAGTTCTTC. Amino acid sequence: CASSLLDTSGASSYNEQFF.

J is TRBJ2-4 and V is TRBV15; the D gene is possibly TRBD1 (6 bases). V dropped 3 bases and J dropped 10 bases, with 19 bases sitting between them. Germline CDR1 and CDR2: LNHNV and YYDKDF (reference sequence). The CDR3 has 15 amino acids. CDR3 sequence (DNA): TGTGCCACCAGCAGGACCGGACAGTCATCAGGAATTCAGTACTTC. It yields the protein CATSRTGQSSGIQYF.

The chain has TRBV7-2 and TRBJ1-3; D is possibly TRBD1 (6 bases). The CDR3 has 15 amino acids. The V gene lost 6 bases and the J gene lost 3 bases, with 15 bases spanning the gap. Germline lookup yields CDR1 SGHTA and CDR2 FQGNSA. CDR3 sequence reads: CASRGAGLGGNTIYF. Here the CDR3 DNA reads TGTGCCAGCAGGGGGGCAGGGCTTGGTGGAAACACCATATATTTT.

In DNA form, the CDR3 reads TGTGCCAGCAGCCTTATCCGGGAAAACGGCTACACCTTC. It specifies CASSLIRENGYTF. The chain carries TRBV7-2 and TRBJ1-2; D ambiguous. The CDR3 length is 13 residues. The germline CDR1 and CDR2 sequences are SGHTA and FQGNSA. V lost 5 bases and J 8 bases, leaving 15 bases between the germline ends.

The chain is built from TRBV14 and TRBJ2-5, with a weak D call TRBD1 (5 bases). Germline CDR1 reads SGHDN; CDR2 reads FVKESK. This CDR3 spans 13 amino acids. Trimming stripped 5 bases from V and 8 bases from J, with 15 bases between. Here the CDR3 reads CASSWGGADTQYF. Written as DNA, the CDR3 is TGTGCCAGCAGCTGGGGTGGGGCGGATACCCAGTACTTC.

V usage is TRBV18 and J usage is TRBJ2-7; TRBD1 matches at 7 bases. The length of the CDR3 is 15 residues. V lost 2 bases, J lost 0 bases, and 4 bases stayed unmatched. Germline CDR1 is KGHSH and CDR2 is LQKENI. The CDR3: CASSPGTDPSYEQYF. The CDR3 DNA follows: TGTGCCAGCTCACCAGGGACAGACCCCTCCTACGAGCAGTACTTC.

This chain joins TRBV9 and TRBJ1-1, with unresolved D. CDR3 length: 12 amino acids. V dropped 3 bases and J dropped 1 base, with 4 bases sitting between them. Germline V lookup: CDR1 SGDLS, CDR2 YYNGEE. The CDR3 sequence: CASSAGNTEAFF. DNA of the CDR3: TGTGCCAGCAGCGCCGGGAACACTGAAGCTTTCTTT.

The chain joins TRBV7-2 to TRBJ2-3; 7 bases line up with TRBD1. V lost 6 bases to trimming and J lost 6 bases; unmatched junction nucleotides: 6. The CDR3 runs 13 residues. Germline CDR1 is SGHTA and CDR2 is FQGNSA. The CDR3 DNA is TGTGCCAGCAGTTACAACAGGGGTGATACGCAGTATTTT. Protein product: CASSYNRGDTQYF.

Notes on this clone: This CDR3 is also generated by other DNA sequences in the sample. The rearrangement joins TRBV7-2 to TRBJ1-5; no clear D gene. Germline V gene sequence: CDR1 SGHTA, CDR2 FQGNSA. The germline V and J ends were trimmed by 0 bases and 4 bases, with 10 bases remaining between them. The CDR3 is made up of 15 amino acids. The CDR3 region has the DNA TGTGCCAGCAGCTTAGCAGGAACCGGGAATCAGCCCCAGCATTTT. Residues: CASSLAGTGNQPQHF.

This clone was seen a single time. This chain connects TRBV14 to TRBJ2-3; D possibly corresponds to TRBD1 (5 bases). The CDR3 totals 15 residues. The V end was cut by 4 bases, the J end by 11 bases, with 22 bases between. Germline CDR1 SGHDN, CDR2 FVKESK. This CDR3 is CASSPQQPSYQGQYF. The CDR3 DNA is TGTGCCAGCAGCCCGCAGCAACCGTCGTACCAGGGGCAGTATTTT.

V usage is TRBV4-1 and J usage is TRBJ1-1, with TRBD1 as a possible D gene (6 bases). CDR3 length: 16 amino acids. Looked up from germline, CDR1 is MGHRA and CDR2 is YSYEKL. V was pared by 4 bases and J by 0 bases, with 15 bases between. Here the CDR3 reads CASSPRSGQLNTEAFF. The DNA for the CDR3 is TGCGCCAGCAGCCCAAGATCAGGACAGCTGAACACTGAAGCTTTCTTT.

V and J are TRBV4-2 and TRBJ2-1, with 13 bases that match TRBD2. Germline V gives CDR1 LGHNA, CDR2 YNFKEQ. The length of the CDR3 is 17 residues. After removal of 2 bases from V and 2 bases from J, the junction contained 3 bases not matched to a gene. The CDR3 nucleotides read TGTGCCAGCAGCCAAACTAGCGGGGGGGCCGCCTACAATGAGCAGTTCTTC. Protein sequence: CASSQTSGGAAYNEQFF.

CDR3 residues: CASSETSGTDTQYF. The CDR3 nucleotides read TGTGCCAGCAGTGAGACTAGCGGCACAGATACGCAGTATTTT. The gene calls are TRBV6-4 and TRBJ2-3, with 8 bases fitting TRBD2. The junction had 0 bases not matched to a gene; V was cut back by 3 bases and J by 1 base. In germline, CDR1 is MRHNA, CDR2 SNTAGT. CDR3 length: 14 residues.

This chain uses TRBV27 with TRBJ2-7; weak D call: TRBD1 (6 bases). V gave up 0 bases and J gave up 4 bases, with 10 bases separating them. The V gene's germline CDR1 is MNHEY and CDR2 SMNVEV (reference sequence). This CDR3 region has 14 residues. CDR3 protein: CASSLSRGSYEQYF. Here the CDR3 DNA reads TGTGCCAGCAGTTTATCCAGGGGTTCTTACGAGCAGTACTTC.

The V gene is TRBV4-3, the J gene TRBJ2-5; 8 bases are a match to TRBD2. Germline CDR1 reads LGHNA; CDR2 reads YSLEER. The CDR3 loop spans 18 amino acids. Trimming removed 0 bases from V and 6 bases from J; junction bases left unmatched: 15. CDR3 nucleotides: TGCGCCAGCAGCCAAGATACCTCGGGGGGGCCCAGAGGGCAGACCCAGTACTTC. Translated: CASSQDTSGGPRGQTQYF.

The rearrangement links TRBV5-4 to TRBJ1-2, with D possibly matching TRBD1 (5 bases). CDR1 and CDR2 (germline): SGHNT, YYREEE (reference sequence). The CDR3 contains 14 residues. With 1 base removed from V and 4 bases from J, the gap between germline ends came to 11 bases. CDR3 nucleotides: TGTGCCAGCAGCTTGTGGGGGGGGTCCTATGGCTACACCTTC. Protein sequence: CASSLWGGSYGYTF.

V usage is TRBV13 and J usage is TRBJ2-1; D not resolved. Germline V lookup: CDR1 PRHDT, CDR2 FYEKMQ (reference sequence). Deletions cut 5 bases from V and 0 bases from J, with 8 bases between. This CDR3 contains 14 residues. The CDR3 spells CASSLISSYNEQFF. The DNA of the CDR3 is TGTGCCAGCAGCCTAATTAGCTCCTACAATGAGCAGTTCTTC.